This entry lists 4 T cell receptor beta chains sequenced from one sample in a study of T cell repertoires in cytomegalovirus infection. No antigen has been assigned to these receptors. TCRdb ran MiXCR on the reads and lists one entry per CDR3 protein. The sample shows over 100,000 distinct CDR3 sequences, over 9% of them seen only once. The specimen sequenced was PBMCs, sequenced either directly or after in vitro stimulation (not recorded which). The receptors stem from a human donor in good health (CMV status not recorded). Some clones in this sample may be carry-over from other donors' samples.

The V gene is TRBV19, the J gene TRBJ2-1, with D perhaps TRBD1 or TRBD2 (6 bases each). The length of the CDR3 is 13 residues. Trimming pared 8 bases from V and 9 bases from J, leaving 17 bases between. Germline CDR1 reads LNHDA; CDR2 reads SQIVND (reference sequence). CDR3 DNA sequence: TGTGCCAGTTCGGGACTCAGGGGTAGTGAGCAGTTCTTC. It translates to CASSGLRGSEQFF.

The sample holds a few counts of this clonotype. One end of the junction varies from germline; a read error may be responsible. The genes are TRBV5-3 and TRBJ2-1; 10 bases are shared with TRBD2. Being an ORF, TRBV5-3 has a function that is uncertain. The CDR3 runs to 17 residues. The CDR3 DNA reads TGTGCCAGCAGCTTGATCCCTAGCGGGGGTATTTACAATGAGCAGTTCTTC. Translating gives CASSLIPSGGIYNEQFF.

This clonotype turned up a few times. The rearrangement joins TRBV6-2 or TRBV6-3 to TRBJ1-1; tentative D call: TRBD1 (5 bases). Germline V gene lookup returns CDR1 MNHEY and CDR2 SVGEGT. The length of the CDR3 is 17 residues. Trimming removed 5 bases from V and 4 bases from J, with 23 bases in between. This CDR3 reads CASSQRTPLGRGTEAFF. CDR3 in DNA: TGTGCCAGCAGTCAGAGAACCCCGTTGGGGCGAGGCACTGAAGCTTTCTTT.

V is TRBV5-1 and J is TRBJ2-3; TRBD1 agrees at 9 bases. The junction had 3 bases not matched to a gene; V was cut back by 0 bases and J by 1 base. The germline gives CDR1 SGHRS, CDR2 YFSETQ. The CDR3 extends over 16 amino acids. CDR3 in amino acids: CASSLVWTGGTDTQYF. CDR3 DNA: TGCGCCAGCAGCTTGGTCTGGACAGGGGGCACAGATACGCAGTATTTT.